Below are 4 T cell receptor beta chains sequenced from a single sample in a study of T cells after yellow fever vaccination. TCRdb re-derived calls from the 5' RACE reads in MiXCR, one entry per CDR3 protein. The data hold about 260,000 distinct CDR3 sequences, with 10% to 15% observed a single time. This specimen was CD4+ T cells sorted from PBMCs, taken 45 days after the yellow fever booster vaccination. The source is a man aged 30 to 39 who received the YFV17D yellow fever vaccine.

This clonotype was detected a few times. This chain connects TRBV20-1 to TRBJ2-5; TRBD1 matches 8 bases. This CDR3 is built from 15 residues. CDR1 is DFQATT, CDR2 SNEGSKA, per germline (reference sequence). V shed 5 bases, J shed 2 bases, and the junction held 10 bases outside the gene matches. Written as DNA, the CDR3 is TGCAGTGCTTCAAGAGGACAGGGTCGTCAAGAGACCCAGTACTTC. Amino acid sequence: CSASRGQGRQETQYF.

On this clonotype itself: A much larger clone lies a single base off, so this may be a read error. The chain uses TRBV5-1 and TRBJ2-7; D is possibly TRBD1 (6 bases). Looked up from germline, CDR1 is SGHRS and CDR2 is YFSETQ. CDR3 length: 12 amino acids. The CDR3 is CASSLQGYEHYF. The CDR3 DNA reads TGCGCCAGCAGCTTACAGGGCTACGAGCATTACTTC.

This clonotype appeared once. This chain links TRBV6-1 with TRBJ2-2; TRBD2 agrees at 7 bases. The length of the CDR3 is 15 residues. From germline, CDR1 is MNHNS and CDR2 SASEGT. After removal of 6 bases from V and 5 bases from J, the junction contained 9 bases not matched to a gene. The CDR3 region is CASSTSVSWTGELFF. The DNA for the CDR3 is TGTGCCAGCAGCACTAGCGTTAGCTGGACCGGGGAGCTGTTTTTT.

A word on this clonotype: A much more abundant neighbour one base away suggests this may be a read error. This sequence joins TRBV6-5 and TRBJ2-4; D call uncertain. The V gene's germline CDR1 is MNHEY and CDR2 SVGAGI. The CDR3 totals 15 residues. Trimming removed 4 bases from V and 0 bases from J, with 10 bases in between. The CDR3 DNA reads TGTGCCAGCAGTTCTGAGGAGCTAGCCAAAAACATTCAGTACTTC. Its translation: CASSSEELAKNIQYF.